The 24 T cell receptor beta chains below all came from one sample that was sequenced in a study of T-cell reconstitution after alpha-beta-depleted transplantation in children. The library targeted TCRbeta and was prepared with unique molecular identifiers. TCRdb itself ran the PCR reads through MiXCR, one entry per CDR3 protein. This table has 200,000 to 250,000 distinct CDR3 sequences, 8.5% to 10% appearing once. The source was PBMCs from the stem cell graft donor, collected from the stem cell graft. Every receptor here comes from a human donor who donated a stem cell graft to a child with acute lymphoblastic leukemia.

This clonotype was seen many times. The chain combines TRBV12-3 or TRBV12-4 with TRBJ1-1; D may be TRBD1 (5 bases). Between the trimmed V and J ends, which lost 2 bases and 5 bases, there was a span of 12 bases. CDR3 length: 14 amino acids. In DNA, the CDR3 is TGTGCCAGCAGTTTAAAGGCAGGGCGGACTGAAGCTTTCTTT. The encoded protein is CASSLKAGRTEAFF.

The genes are TRBV2 and TRBJ1-1, with D possibly matching TRBD1 (5 bases). The germline CDR1 and CDR2 sequences are SNHLY and FYNNEI. Trimming cost V 6 bases and J 4 bases, with 15 bases left between them. There are 14 residues in the CDR3. The CDR3 sequence is CASSPPRGGTEAFF. The CDR3 nucleotides are TGTGCCAGCAGCCCCCCAAGGGGCGGCACTGAAGCTTTCTTT.

This clonotype was counted only a few times. The rearrangement joins TRBV29-1 to TRBJ1-2; TRBD1 aligns across 11 bases. The V segment lost 6 bases and the J segment 4 bases; nucleotides outside the gene matches: 4. This CDR3 region has 13 residues. Germline CDR1 and CDR2: SQVTM and ANQGSEA. The CDR3 DNA sequence: TGCAGCGTCGGGACAGGGGGGAGCTATGGCTACACCTTC. This gives the protein CSVGTGGSYGYTF.

For this clonotype: At one end, the junction sequence differs from germline, possibly due to a read error. The chain couples TRBV7-6 to TRBJ2-5; a weak D match, TRBD2 (6 bases). The germline V gene has CDR1 SGHVS and CDR2 FNYEAQ. This CDR3 has 13 residues. The chain's CDR3 is CASSLGTQETEYF. The CDR3 DNA follows: TGTGCCAGCAGCCTCGGGACTCAGGAGACCGAGTACTTC.

This chain links TRBV7-2 with TRBJ1-4, with a tentative D call TRBD1 (5 bases). Trimming removed 0 bases at V and 1 base at J, with 18 bases between. This CDR3 spans 19 amino acids. The germline V gene has CDR1 SGHTA and CDR2 FQGNSA. The chain's CDR3 is CASSLATAWGRGTNEKLFF. CDR3 bases: TGTGCCAGCAGCTTAGCCACAGCATGGGGACGCGGAACTAATGAAAAACTGTTTTTT.

Regarding this clonotype: This clone may be a read error of a much larger clone one base away. The chain combines TRBV3-1 with TRBJ2-3; perhaps TRBD1 as D (5 bases). Germline V CDR1 and CDR2: LGHDT, YNNKEL (reference sequence). This CDR3 contains 13 residues. CDR3 in DNA: TGTGCCAGCAGCCAAGTGGGGCCAGATACGCAGAATTTT. This codes for CASSQVGPDTQNF.

There are many counts of this clonotype. The V call is TRBV7-8, the J call TRBJ1-4; D gene uncertain. V was trimmed by 2 bases and J by 0 bases, leaving 13 bases between them. CDR3 length: 17 amino acids. Germline V CDR1 and CDR2: SGHVS, FQNEAQ. The CDR3 DNA sequence: TGTGCCAGCAGCTTATTAGCCAGCCTTGCAACTAATGAAAAACTGTTTTTT. It specifies CASSLLASLATNEKLFF.

The chain employs TRBV25-1 and TRBJ2-1, with 12 bases fitting TRBD2. CDR3 size: 18 residues. The J segment lost 5 bases and the V segment lost 2 bases, leaving 10 bases of the junction unmatched. CDR1 MGHDK and CDR2 SYGVNS come from the germline V gene. The CDR3 reads CASSEPPLTSGGNNEQFF. CDR3 bases: TGTGCCAGCAGTGAACCTCCCCTCACTAGCGGGGGGAACAATGAGCAGTTCTTC.

This clonotype appeared many times. The V call is TRBV5-1, the J call TRBJ2-1; 7 bases line up with TRBD1. J lost 3 bases, V lost 2 bases, and 5 bases had no gene match. This CDR3 has 15 amino acids. Germline V gene lookup returns CDR1 SGHRS and CDR2 YFSETQ. The CDR3 loop is CASSLGGDIYNEQFF. Here the CDR3 DNA reads TGCGCCAGCAGCTTAGGGGGCGATATCTACAATGAGCAGTTCTTC.

This clonotype has a count of ten or more. This chain uses TRBV3-1 with TRBJ1-1; 8 bases fit TRBD1. This CDR3 contains 14 residues. The ends lost 6 bases at V and 4 bases at J; junction bases unmatched: 7. Germline CDR1 LGHDT, CDR2 YNNKEL (reference sequence). The CDR3 sequence: CASRLQGVGTEAFF. The CDR3 DNA sequence: TGTGCCAGCAGACTACAGGGGGTTGGCACTGAAGCTTTCTTT.

The V call is TRBV10-2, the J call TRBJ2-1, with D perhaps TRBD2 (5 bases). The CDR3 is 16 amino acids. Germline V gene data show CDR1 as WSHSY and CDR2 as SAAADI. Trimming removed 0 bases at V and 0 bases at J, with 9 bases between. CDR3 protein: CASSESGVSSYNEQFF. In DNA, the CDR3 is TGCGCCAGCAGTGAGTCGGGAGTAAGCTCCTACAATGAGCAGTTCTTC.

The V call is TRBV5-4, the J call TRBJ2-7; D not resolved. Looked up from germline, CDR1 is SGHNT and CDR2 is YYREEE (reference sequence). CDR3 length: 14 amino acids. Trimming removed 0 bases from V and 3 bases from J, with 10 bases in between. This CDR3 reads CASSLDSTYYEQYF. CDR3 nucleotide sequence: TGTGCCAGCAGCTTGGACAGCACTTACTACGAGCAGTACTTC.

V gene TRBV7-2 combines with J gene TRBJ2-5, with 9 bases identical to TRBD2. V was pared by 8 bases and J by 5 bases, with 12 bases of the junction left unmatched. CDR3 size: 15 residues. Germline V gene data show CDR1 as SGHTA and CDR2 as FQGNSA. CDR3 region: CASSGAGGPVETQYF. In DNA, the CDR3 is TGTGCCAGCTCGGGGGCGGGGGGGCCGGTGGAGACCCAGTACTTC.

This clonotype was seen at least ten times. The rearrangement links TRBV5-1 to TRBJ1-1; D uncertain. The length of the CDR3 is 12 residues. Germline loops: CDR1 SGHRS, CDR2 YFSETQ. Trimming took off 2 bases at V and 1 base at J, with 3 bases between the two ends. The CDR3 protein is CASSFENTEAFF. CDR3 nucleotide sequence: TGCGCCAGCAGCTTCGAGAACACTGAAGCTTTCTTT.

This clonotype was seen a few times. The chain combines TRBV6-5 with TRBJ2-7; 7 positions match TRBD1. The CDR3 length is 15 residues. After removal of 2 bases from V and 3 bases from J, the junction contained 7 bases not matched to a gene. Germline V gives CDR1 MNHEY, CDR2 SVGAGI. The CDR3 bases are TGTGCCAGCAGTTACCGCCCCGGACAGGACTACGAGCAGTACTTC. Protein sequence: CASSYRPGQDYEQYF.

The chain joins TRBV5-8 to TRBJ2-1, with TRBD1 identical over 10 bases. V lost 4 bases and J lost 7; bases outside the gene matches: 8. The CDR3 consists of 15 residues. Germline-derived CDR1 and CDR2 are SGHTS and YDEGEE. Written as DNA, the CDR3 is TGTGCCAGCAGCCTAGGGGGACAGGGGCTGAATGAGCAGTTCTTC. Translating it yields CASSLGGQGLNEQFF.

In this sample, this clonotype turned up a few times. The chain has TRBV5-1 and TRBJ2-7, with D unresolved. CDR3 length: 14 amino acids. V gave up 0 bases and J gave up 5 bases, with 12 bases separating them. CDR1 and CDR2 (germline): SGHRS, YFSETQ. The CDR3: CASSLVAPDNEQYF. The DNA for the CDR3 is TGCGCCAGCAGCTTGGTTGCCCCCGACAACGAGCAGTACTTC.

The chain carries TRBV20-1 and TRBJ2-5; TRBD2 matches at 10 bases. CDR3 size: 12 residues. V was pared by 7 bases and J by 3 bases, with 2 bases of the junction left unmatched. Germline values: CDR1 DFQATT, CDR2 SNEGSKA (reference sequence). The CDR3 region is CSVLAGEETQYF. CDR3 in DNA: TGCAGTGTGCTAGCGGGGGAAGAGACCCAGTACTTC.

This clonotype was counted many times. This chain links TRBV7-9 with TRBJ2-3; D is unclear. The CDR3 consists of 14 residues. CDR1 SEHNR and CDR2 FQNEAQ come from the germline V gene (reference sequence). The ends were cut back, 2 bases at V and 4 bases at J, with 10 bases in the middle. CDR3 nucleotides: TGTGCCAGCAGCTTATCCGGGTCACCAGATACGCAGTATTTT. It encodes CASSLSGSPDTQYF.

This clonotype was counted many times. The rearrangement uses TRBV5-1 and TRBJ2-1; TRBD1 matches at 8 bases. Germline-derived CDR1 and CDR2 are SGHRS and YFSETQ. CDR3 length equals 15 residues. V dropped 4 bases and J dropped 0; count of bases not matched to a gene: 3. The CDR3 spells CASSLTGVSYNEQFF. CDR3 sequence (DNA): TGCGCCAGCAGCCTGACAGGGGTCTCCTACAATGAGCAGTTCTTC.

V and J are TRBV7-2 and TRBJ1-6; TRBD1 matches 12 bases. CDR1 SGHTA and CDR2 FQGNSA come from the germline V gene. This CDR3 spans 17 amino acids. J gave up 10 bases and V 4 bases, and 11 bases lay outside the gene matches. CDR3 bases: TGTGCCAGCAGCTCCAGGGACAGGGGGCTTCTCAGGTCACCCCTCCACTTT. Encoded protein: CASSSRDRGLLRSPLHF.

In its sample, this clonotype was seen a few times. This chain uses TRBV4-3 with TRBJ1-2; D remains ambiguous. With 0 bases removed from V and 8 bases from J, the gap between germline ends came to 22 bases. The CDR3 spans 17 residues. Germline values: CDR1 LGHNA, CDR2 YSLEER. In DNA form, the CDR3 reads TGCGCCAGCAGCCAAGATCGCGCGGCGGGCGTAATCGTAGGCTACACCTTC. It is translated as CASSQDRAAGVIVGYTF.

This clonotype occurred many times. The chain is built from TRBV6-5 and TRBJ1-1; 7 bases fit TRBD1. Germline V gives CDR1 MNHEY, CDR2 SVGAGI. CDR3 length: 12 amino acids. The trim removed 5 bases at V and 7 bases at J, leaving 4 bases unmatched. CDR3 DNA: TGTGCCAGCAGTAGGGGGCCGAATGAAGCTTTCTTT. It yields the protein CASSRGPNEAFF.

This clonotype occurred many times. In nucleotides, the CDR3 is TGCAGTGCTACGCCCCACAGGCAACCCATAACCTCAGATACGCAGTATTTT. Its translation: CSATPHRQPITSDTQYF. The chain has TRBV20-1 and TRBJ2-3, with D perhaps matching TRBD1 (5 bases). Trimming cost V 4 bases and J 4 bases, with 24 bases left between them. The germline V gene encodes CDR1 DFQATT and CDR2 SNEGSKA (reference sequence). CDR3 length equals 17 residues.